These 16 T cell receptor beta chains originate from one sample sequenced in a study of beta chain features in type 1 diabetes. Reverse transcribing all isolated RNA meant expressed TCRB transcripts were sequenced. Sequencing was performed with immunoSEQ multiplex PCR; in TCRdb, only in-frame clones are kept and a portion is missing. This sample has fewer than 250,000 clones, with less than 15% found just once. The source material was naive CD4+ T cells from blood. Receptors were obtained from a woman aged 40-49 years in good health.

The chain uses TRBV7-9 and TRBJ2-1; TRBD2 matches 9 bases. The CDR3 sequence is 15 residues long. Germline values: CDR1 SEHNR, CDR2 FQNEAQ (reference sequence). Losses at the gene ends were 5 bases for V and 6 bases for J; bases not matched to a gene: 8. The CDR3 loop reads CASSQAAGGPNEQFF. CDR3 nucleotide sequence: TGTGCCAGCAGCCAAGCGGCGGGGGGGCCCAATGAGCAGTTCTTC. Looking up the rest from reference TRBV7-9 and TRBJ2-1 gives the full variable domain: DTGVSQNPRHKITKRGQNVTFRCDPISEHNRLYWYRQTLGQGPEFLTYFQNEAQLEKSRLLSDRFSAERPKGSFSTLEIQRTEQGDSAMYLCASSQAAGGPNEQFFGPGTRLTVL.

This clone was counted a single time. This chain links TRBV2 with TRBJ2-2; a possible D gene is TRBD1 (6 bases). V gave up 6 bases and J gave up 6 bases, with 17 bases separating them. Germline CDR1 SNHLY, CDR2 FYNNEI. The CDR3 is 15 residues long. In DNA form, the CDR3 reads TGTGCCAGCAGCAGGACAGACTCCCACCCCGGGGAGCTGTTTTTT. Protein: CASSRTDSHPGELFF.

This clone was seen more than once but under ten times. The V call is TRBV6-5, the J call TRBJ1-2, with 7 bases aligning to TRBD1. The V and J ends lost 2 bases and 6 bases, in that order; junction bases with no gene match: 3. This CDR3 spans 13 amino acids. The germline V gene encodes CDR1 MNHEY and CDR2 SVGAGI. CDR3 protein: CASSYEGADGYTF. The CDR3 region has the DNA TGTGCCAGCAGTTACGAGGGGGCCGATGGCTACACCTTC.

The V call is TRBV19, the J call TRBJ2-7; D may be TRBD1 (5 bases). Deletions cut 2 bases from V and 5 bases from J, with 13 bases between. The germline V gene encodes CDR1 LNHDA and CDR2 SQIVND (reference sequence). This CDR3 is 14 amino acids long. CDR3 protein: CASSIQGRVDEQYF. In DNA, the CDR3 is TGTGCCAGTAGTATACAGGGCAGAGTGGACGAGCAGTACTTC.

The chain combines TRBV5-1 with TRBJ1-1, with 7 bases aligning to TRBD1. The CDR3 contains 21 residues. J was trimmed by 1 base and V by 0 bases; bases with no gene match: 21. CDR1 SGHRS and CDR2 YFSETQ come from the germline V gene. CDR3 nucleotide sequence: TGCGCCAGCAGCTTGGCATTCCGGGACCGACGATCAACAGGGGCGAACACTGAAGCTTTCTTT. It is translated as CASSLAFRDRRSTGANTEAFF.

This sequence joins TRBV7-2 and TRBJ2-3, with 7 bases lining up with TRBD2. The CDR3 totals 16 residues. Trimming removed 1 base from V and 2 bases from J; junction bases left unmatched: 6. Germline lookup yields CDR1 SGHTA and CDR2 FQGNSA. The CDR3, as DNA: TGTGCCAGCAGCTTAGTTCGGGGGGTGTTCACAGATACGCAGTATTTT. Translation: CASSLVRGVFTDTQYF.

The CDR3 region is CASSEWHRLPEAFF. As DNA, the CDR3 is TGTGCCAGCAGTGAATGGCACAGGCTACCTGAAGCTTTCTTT. This chain links TRBV2 with TRBJ1-1; TRBD1 might be the D (5 bases). V was pared by 2 bases and J by 6 bases, with 13 bases between. The CDR3 consists of 14 residues. CDR1 and CDR2 (germline): SNHLY, FYNNEI.

This clone was found a few times. CDR3 sequence: CASSPGKTGALTTKETQYF. The CDR3, as DNA: TGCGCCAGCAGTCCGGGGAAAACAGGGGCACTAACTACTAAAGAGACCCAGTACTTC. This sequence joins TRBV23-1 and TRBJ2-5; 7 bases fit TRBD1. TRBV23-1 belongs to the ORF category, with a function that is uncertain. The trim removed 4 bases at V and 3 bases at J, leaving 20 bases unmatched. CDR3 size: 19 residues.

In this sample, this clone turned up a few times. V and J are TRBV7-2 and TRBJ2-3; D is perhaps TRBD2 (7 bases). In germline, CDR1 is SGHTA, CDR2 FQGNSA. CDR3 length equals 15 residues. V lost 3 bases and J 4 bases, leaving 14 bases between the germline ends. The CDR3 nucleotides read TGTGCCAGCAGCTTTGGGAGGGGGGGTGCAGATACGCAGTATTTT. This sequence encodes CASSFGRGGADTQYF. The entire variable domain, with the rest obtained from reference TRBV7-2 and TRBJ2-3, is as follows: GAGVSQSPSNKVTEKGKDVELRCDPISGHTALYWYRQSLGQGLEFLIYFQGNSAPDKSGLPSDRFSAERTGGSVSTLTIQRTQQEDSAVYLCASSFGRGGADTQYFGPGTRLTVL.

There are a few counts of this clone. V is TRBV7-9 and J is TRBJ2-1; 9 bases fit TRBD1. This CDR3 comprises 14 residues. V was pared by 5 bases and J by 8 bases, with 7 bases of the junction left unmatched. CDR1 SEHNR and CDR2 FQNEAQ come from the germline V gene (reference sequence). The CDR3 nucleotides read TGTGCCAGCAGCCGAGGACAGGGGAACCATGAGCAGTTCTTC. This codes for CASSRGQGNHEQFF.

The chain joins TRBV4-1 to TRBJ1-5, with D unclear. The CDR3 loop spans 14 amino acids. The V end was cut by 1 base, the J end by 5 bases, with 9 bases between. The V gene's germline CDR1 is MGHRA and CDR2 YSYEKL. The CDR3 here is CASSQVYGDQPQHF. The CDR3 DNA follows: TGCGCCAGCAGCCAAGTCTACGGGGATCAGCCCCAGCATTTT.

This chain joins TRBV12-5 and TRBJ2-5; 7 nucleotides align to TRBD2. CDR3 size: 14 residues. Germline values: CDR1 LGHNT, CDR2 FRNRAP. The trim removed 7 bases at V and 7 bases at J, leaving 12 bases unmatched. CDR3 amino acids: CASALAKRGVTQYF. The DNA for the CDR3 is TGTGCTAGTGCCTTGGCCAAGCGGGGAGTGACCCAGTACTTC.

This chain links TRBV5-5 with TRBJ2-7, with 7 bases lining up with TRBD1. The CDR3 contains 14 residues. CDR1 SGHKS and CDR2 YYEKEE come from the germline V gene (reference sequence). V lost 6 bases to trimming and J lost 3 bases; unmatched junction nucleotides: 9. CDR3 sequence reads: CASTPGQVIYEQYF. The CDR3 DNA is TGTGCCAGCACCCCAGGACAGGTTATCTACGAGCAGTACTTC.

In its sample, this clone was seen a few times. The chain links TRBV9 to TRBJ2-1; 8 positions agree with TRBD1. Looked up from germline, CDR1 is SGDLS and CDR2 is YYNGEE. V lost 4 bases, J lost 1 base, and 7 bases stayed unmatched. The CDR3 loop spans 16 amino acids. Written as DNA, the CDR3 is TGTGCCAGCAGCCCTAGGGGGGACAGGTCCTACAATGAGCAGTTCTTC. Its translation is CASSPRGDRSYNEQFF.

The gene calls are TRBV6-6 and TRBJ2-7, with 7 positions matching TRBD2. V lost 1 base to trimming and J lost 0 bases; unmatched junction nucleotides: 3. Germline V gene sequence: CDR1 MNHNY, CDR2 SVGAGI (reference sequence). This CDR3 spans 15 amino acids. CDR3 sequence: CASSYLAGDSYEQYF. In DNA form, the CDR3 reads TGTGCCAGCAGTTACTTGGCGGGGGACTCCTACGAGCAGTACTTC.

V gene TRBV5-7 combines with J gene TRBJ2-2; D is perhaps TRBD1 (6 bases). TRBV5-7 qualifies as an ORF whose function is uncertain. Trimming took 6 bases from V and 4 from J, leaving 19 bases between them. The CDR3 consists of 16 residues. As DNA, the CDR3 is TGTGCCAGCACCTTATGGGGAAAAGGGGGCACCGGGGAGCTGTTTTTT. This encodes CASTLWGKGGTGELFF.